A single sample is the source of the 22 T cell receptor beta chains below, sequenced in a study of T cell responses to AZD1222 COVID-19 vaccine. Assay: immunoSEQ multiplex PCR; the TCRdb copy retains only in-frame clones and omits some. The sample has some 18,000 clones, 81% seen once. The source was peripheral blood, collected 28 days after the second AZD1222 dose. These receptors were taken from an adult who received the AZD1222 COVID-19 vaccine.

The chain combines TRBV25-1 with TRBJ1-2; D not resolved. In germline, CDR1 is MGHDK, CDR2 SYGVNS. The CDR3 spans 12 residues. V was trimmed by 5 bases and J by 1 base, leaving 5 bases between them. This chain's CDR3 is CASSPNNYGYTF. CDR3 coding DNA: TGTGCCAGCAGTCCCAATAACTATGGCTACACCTTC.

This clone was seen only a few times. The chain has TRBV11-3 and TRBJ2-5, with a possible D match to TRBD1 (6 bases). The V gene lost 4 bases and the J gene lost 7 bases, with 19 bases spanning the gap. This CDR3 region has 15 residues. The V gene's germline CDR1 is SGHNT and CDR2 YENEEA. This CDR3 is CASSSRQVGGRTQYF. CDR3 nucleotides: TGTGCCAGCAGCTCGAGACAGGTCGGAGGCCGGACCCAGTACTTC.

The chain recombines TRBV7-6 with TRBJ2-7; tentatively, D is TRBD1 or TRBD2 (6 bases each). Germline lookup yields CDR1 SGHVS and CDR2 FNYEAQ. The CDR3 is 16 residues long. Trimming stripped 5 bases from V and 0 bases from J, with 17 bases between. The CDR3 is CASSPLEGGFSYEQYF. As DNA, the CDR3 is TGTGCCAGCAGCCCGTTGGAAGGGGGGTTCTCCTACGAGCAGTACTTC.

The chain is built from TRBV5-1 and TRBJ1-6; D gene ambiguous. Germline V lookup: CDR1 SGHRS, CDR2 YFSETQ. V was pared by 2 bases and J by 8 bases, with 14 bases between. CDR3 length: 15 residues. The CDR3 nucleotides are TGCGCCAGCAGCTTAAGGAGCCCTTCTGATTCACCCCTCCACTTT. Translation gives CASSLRSPSDSPLHF.

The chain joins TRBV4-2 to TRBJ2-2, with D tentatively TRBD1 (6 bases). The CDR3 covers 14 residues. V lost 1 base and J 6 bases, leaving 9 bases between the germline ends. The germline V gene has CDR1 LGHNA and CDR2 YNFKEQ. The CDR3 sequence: CASSQVSGAGELFF. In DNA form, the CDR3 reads TGTGCCAGCAGCCAAGTATCAGGGGCCGGGGAGCTGTTTTTT.

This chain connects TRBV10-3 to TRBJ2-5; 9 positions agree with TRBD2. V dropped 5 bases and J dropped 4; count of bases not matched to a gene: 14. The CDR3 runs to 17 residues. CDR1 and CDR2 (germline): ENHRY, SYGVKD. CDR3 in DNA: TGTGCCATCAGTTCCGGACTAGCGACATCGGCGGGAGAGACCCAGTACTTC. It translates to CAISSGLATSAGETQYF.

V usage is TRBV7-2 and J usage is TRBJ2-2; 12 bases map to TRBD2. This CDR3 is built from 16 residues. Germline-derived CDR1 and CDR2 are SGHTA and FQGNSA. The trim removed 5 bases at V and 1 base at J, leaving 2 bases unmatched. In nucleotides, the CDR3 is TGTGCCAGCAGCCAGGGACTAGCGGGGAACACCGGGGAGCTGTTTTTT. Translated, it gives CASSQGLAGNTGELFF.

CDR3 protein: CASSLGGSVYEQYF. The CDR3 DNA reads as TGTGCCAGCAGCTTGGGGGGTTCCGTCTACGAGCAGTACTTC. V usage is TRBV7-9 and J usage is TRBJ2-7; the D gene is possibly TRBD2 (6 bases). Germline V gives CDR1 SEHNR, CDR2 FQNEAQ (reference sequence). This CDR3 region has 14 residues. V was trimmed by 3 bases and J by 3 bases, leaving 12 bases between them.

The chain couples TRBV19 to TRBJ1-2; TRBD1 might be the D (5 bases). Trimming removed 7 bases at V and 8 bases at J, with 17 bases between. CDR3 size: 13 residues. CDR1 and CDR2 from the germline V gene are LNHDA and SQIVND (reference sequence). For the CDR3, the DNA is TGTGCCAGTATTACCGCGGGGGTGAGAGGCTACACCTTC. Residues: CASITAGVRGYTF. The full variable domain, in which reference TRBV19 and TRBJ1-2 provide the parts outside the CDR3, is DGGITQSPKYLFRKEGQNVTLSCEQNLNHDAMYWYRQDPGQGLRLIYYSQIVNDFQKGDIAEGYSVSREKKESFPLTVTSAQKNPTAFYLCASITAGVRGYTFGSGTRLTVV.

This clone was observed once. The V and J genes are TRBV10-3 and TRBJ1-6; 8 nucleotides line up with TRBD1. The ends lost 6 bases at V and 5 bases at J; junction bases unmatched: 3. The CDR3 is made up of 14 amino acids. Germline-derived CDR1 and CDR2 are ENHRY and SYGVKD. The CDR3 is CAIRGTGDNSPLHF. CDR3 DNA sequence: TGTGCCATCAGGGGGACAGGAGATAATTCACCCCTCCACTTT.

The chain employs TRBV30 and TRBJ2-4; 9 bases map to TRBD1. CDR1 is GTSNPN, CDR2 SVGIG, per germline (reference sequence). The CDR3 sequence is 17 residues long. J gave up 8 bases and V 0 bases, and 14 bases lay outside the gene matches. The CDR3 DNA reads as TGTGCCTGGAGTGTACCTCGAGGGACAGGGCGAGGGGACATTCAGTACTTC. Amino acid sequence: CAWSVPRGTGRGDIQYF.

This CDR3 is CASSLILSGNTGELFF. CDR3 in DNA: TGTGCCAGCAGCCTAATTTTGTCCGGGAACACCGGGGAGCTGTTTTTT. The chain is built from TRBV7-6 and TRBJ2-2; D unresolved. The V gene's germline CDR1 is SGHVS and CDR2 FNYEAQ. The CDR3 sequence is 16 residues long. The V and J ends lost 5 bases and 1 base respectively, with 14 bases between them.

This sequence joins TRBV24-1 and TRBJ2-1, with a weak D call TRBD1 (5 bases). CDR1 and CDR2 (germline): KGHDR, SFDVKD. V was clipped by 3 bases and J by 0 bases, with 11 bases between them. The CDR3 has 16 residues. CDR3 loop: CATSDRTRASYNEQFF. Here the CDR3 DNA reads TGTGCCACCAGTGATAGGACCAGGGCCTCCTACAATGAGCAGTTCTTC.

CDR3 DNA sequence: TGTGCCAGCAGTCCAAGAACAGGGGTTCGGTATGGCTACACCTTC. It codes for CASSPRTGVRYGYTF. The chain is built from TRBV27 and TRBJ1-2; 7 nucleotides align to TRBD1. The V segment lost 5 bases and the J segment 5 bases; nucleotides outside the gene matches: 11. The CDR3 loop spans 15 amino acids. Germline V gene lookup returns CDR1 MNHEY and CDR2 SMNVEV (reference sequence).

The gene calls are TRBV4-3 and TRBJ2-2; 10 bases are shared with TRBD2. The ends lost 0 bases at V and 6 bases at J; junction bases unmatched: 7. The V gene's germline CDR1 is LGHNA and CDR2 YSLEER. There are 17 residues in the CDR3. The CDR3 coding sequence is TGCGCCAGCAGCCAAGACTCCCTAGCGGGAGCCCCCGGGGAGCTGTTTTTT. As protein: CASSQDSLAGAPGELFF.

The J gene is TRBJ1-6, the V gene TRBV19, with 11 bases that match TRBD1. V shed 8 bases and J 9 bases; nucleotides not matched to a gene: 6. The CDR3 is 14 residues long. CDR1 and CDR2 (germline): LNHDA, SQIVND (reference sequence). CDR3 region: CASWSGTGGSPLHF. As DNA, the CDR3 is TGTGCCAGTTGGTCCGGGACAGGGGGTTCACCCCTCCACTTT. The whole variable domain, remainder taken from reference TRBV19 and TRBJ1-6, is DGGITQSPKYLFRKEGQNVTLSCEQNLNHDAMYWYRQDPGQGLRLIYYSQIVNDFQKGDIAEGYSVSREKKESFPLTVTSAQKNPTAFYLCASWSGTGGSPLHFGNGTRLTVT.

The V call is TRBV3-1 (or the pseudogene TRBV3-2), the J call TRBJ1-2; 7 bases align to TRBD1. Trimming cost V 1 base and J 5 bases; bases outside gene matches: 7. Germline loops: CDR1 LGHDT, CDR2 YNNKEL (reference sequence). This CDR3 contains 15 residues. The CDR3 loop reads CASSQGRGTEYGYTF. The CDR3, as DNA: TGTGCCAGCAGCCAAGGTCGAGGGACAGAGTATGGCTACACCTTC.

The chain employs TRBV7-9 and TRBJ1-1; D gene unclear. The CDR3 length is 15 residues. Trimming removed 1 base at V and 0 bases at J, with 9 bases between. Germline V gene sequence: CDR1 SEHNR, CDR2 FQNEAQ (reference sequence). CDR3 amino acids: CASSLGGNMNTEAFF. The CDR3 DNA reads TGTGCCAGCAGCTTAGGGGGAAACATGAACACTGAAGCTTTCTTT. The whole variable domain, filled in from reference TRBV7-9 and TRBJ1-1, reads DTGVSQNPRHKITKRGQNVTFRCDPISEHNRLYWYRQTLGQGPEFLTYFQNEAQLEKSRLLSDRFSAERPKGSFSTLEIQRTEQGDSAMYLCASSLGGNMNTEAFFGQGTRLTVV.

The CDR3 reads CASSQVGLGNTEAFF. The CDR3 DNA follows: TGCGCCAGCAGCCAAGTAGGGCTTGGGAACACTGAAGCTTTCTTT. The rearrangement links TRBV4-3 to TRBJ1-1, with D unclear. The CDR3 has 15 amino acids. V was pared by 1 base and J by 1 base, with 10 bases between. Germline V lookup: CDR1 LGHNA, CDR2 YSLEER.

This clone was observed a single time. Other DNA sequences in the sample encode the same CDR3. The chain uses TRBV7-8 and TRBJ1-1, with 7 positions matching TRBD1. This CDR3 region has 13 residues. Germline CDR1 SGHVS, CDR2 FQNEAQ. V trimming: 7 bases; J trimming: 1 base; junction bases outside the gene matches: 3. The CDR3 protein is CASNRQGNTEAFF. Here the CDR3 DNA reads TGTGCCAGCAACAGACAGGGGAACACTGAAGCTTTCTTT.

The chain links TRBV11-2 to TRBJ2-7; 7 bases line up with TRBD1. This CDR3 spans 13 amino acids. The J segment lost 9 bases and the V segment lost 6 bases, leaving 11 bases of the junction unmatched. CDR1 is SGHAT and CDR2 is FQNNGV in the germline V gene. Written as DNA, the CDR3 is TGTGCCAGCAGTCGGGACAGTGGGCTGGGGCAGTACTTC. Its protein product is CASSRDSGLGQYF.

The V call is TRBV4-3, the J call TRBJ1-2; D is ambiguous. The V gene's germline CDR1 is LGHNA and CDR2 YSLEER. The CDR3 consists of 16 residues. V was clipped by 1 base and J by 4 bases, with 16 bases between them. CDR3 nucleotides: TGCGCCAGCAGCCAAGTTGGGTACGGTGAAGTCTATGGCTACACCTTC. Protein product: CASSQVGYGEVYGYTF.